The 10 T cell receptor beta chains presented below share a single source sample, sequenced in a study of T cells in Graves' hyperthyroidism and ophthalmopathy. Amplification targeted TCR beta CDR3 regions from RNA transcripts. RT-PCR in the first round (using the HTBI primer set) targeted the TCR CDR3. A single record per CDR3 protein comes from TCRdb applying MiXCR to the multiplex PCR reads. Among roughly 380,000 distinct CDR3 sequences listed, roughly 13% were seen once. Sequenced input: blood. Receptors originate from a woman aged 60-75 years with Graves' hyperthyroidism.

This clonotype was found many times. The V call is TRBV30, the J call TRBJ2-1; 9 bases are a match to TRBD1. Germline CDR1 is GTSNPN and CDR2 is SVGIG (reference sequence). V was pared by 4 bases and J by 9 bases, with 13 bases of the junction left unmatched. The CDR3 length is 15 residues. CDR3 nucleotides: TGTGCCTGGACCACCGGGACAGGGCTATCGGGTGAGCAGTTCTTC. This codes for CAWTTGTGLSGEQFF.

This clonotype was found a few times. This could be a read error, since a much larger clone is one nucleotide away. This chain joins TRBV5-1 and TRBJ2-1; D is undetermined. Germline V gene lookup returns CDR1 SGHRS and CDR2 YFSETQ. The CDR3 covers 13 residues. The CDR3 DNA reads as TGCGCCACCAGCACGAGCGCTCACAATGAGCGGTTCTTC. Translating it yields CATSTSAHNERFF.

In this sample, this clonotype turned up many times. The chain recombines TRBV7-9 with TRBJ2-5, with 13 bases matching TRBD2. CDR1 is SEHNR, CDR2 FQNEAQ, per germline (reference sequence). Germline trimming cut 5 bases from V and 0 bases from J; bases unmatched to any gene: 6. CDR3 length: 17 residues. As DNA, the CDR3 is TGTGCCAGCAGCCACGCCGGGACTAGCGGGAACCAAGAGACCCAGTACTTC. This sequence encodes CASSHAGTSGNQETQYF.

The V and J genes are TRBV19 and TRBJ1-6; a possible D gene is TRBD1 (6 bases). Trimming stripped 3 bases from V and 8 bases from J, with 14 bases between. Germline V gene data show CDR1 as LNHDA and CDR2 as SQIVND (reference sequence). The CDR3 loop spans 15 amino acids. The CDR3 reads CASSIWEQGDSPLHF. CDR3 nucleotide sequence: TGTGCCAGTAGTATTTGGGAACAGGGAGATTCACCCCTCCACTTT.

This clonotype was observed a handful of times. The J gene is TRBJ2-5, the V gene TRBV4-1; no clear D gene. The CDR3 sequence is 11 residues long. Deletions cut 6 bases from V and 6 bases from J, with 8 bases between. In germline, CDR1 is MGHRA, CDR2 YSYEKL. DNA of the CDR3: TGCGCCAGCAGTTCTACACAGACCCAGTACTTC. Encoded protein: CASSSTQTQYF.

This clonotype was seen a few times. The V and J genes are TRBV24-1 and TRBJ2-3, with a weak D call TRBD1 (5 bases). The V end was cut by 7 bases, the J end by 2 bases, with 12 bases between. The length of the CDR3 is 14 residues. Per the germline V gene, CDR1 is KGHDR and CDR2 is SFDVKD. The CDR3 loop is CATSDRLPTDTQYF. The CDR3 DNA is TGTGCCACCAGCGACAGACTGCCCACAGATACGCAGTATTTT.

This clonotype was recorded once. The J gene is TRBJ2-7, the V gene TRBV19; D might be TRBD2 (5 bases). The CDR3 covers 14 residues. Trimming took off 5 bases at V and 3 bases at J, with 14 bases between the two ends. Germline CDR1 is LNHDA and CDR2 is SQIVND (reference sequence). The CDR3 spells CASSPGEFYYEQYF. CDR3 sequence (DNA): TGTGCCAGTAGTCCCGGGGAGTTTTACTACGAGCAGTACTTC.

This clonotype showed up many times. The chain uses TRBV11-3 and TRBJ2-3, with 9 nucleotides matching TRBD2. V lost 2 bases to trimming and J lost 2 bases; unmatched junction nucleotides: 5. CDR3 length equals 16 residues. Germline V gene sequence: CDR1 SGHNT, CDR2 YENEEA. CDR3 residues: CASSLRLAGLTDTQYF. The CDR3 region has the DNA TGTGCCAGCAGCTTAAGGCTAGCGGGACTCACAGATACGCAGTATTTT.

The chain is built from TRBV5-1 and TRBJ1-4; 10 bases fit TRBD1. J lost 5 bases, V lost 4 bases, and 5 bases had no gene match. Germline V gene data show CDR1 as SGHRS and CDR2 as YFSETQ. CDR3 length equals 15 residues. The CDR3 nucleotides read TGCGCCAGCAGCCGGGGACAGGGGCGGAATGAAAAACTGTTTTTT. This translates into CASSRGQGRNEKLFF.

This clonotype appeared many times. The chain combines TRBV3-1 with TRBJ1-1; TRBD1 aligns across 9 bases. The germline gives CDR1 LGHDT, CDR2 YNNKEL (reference sequence). J lost 5 bases, V lost 1 base, and 8 bases had no gene match. The CDR3 contains 16 residues. CDR3 amino acids: CASSQGGQGIWTEAFF. The CDR3 DNA reads TGTGCCAGCAGCCAAGGGGGACAGGGAATATGGACTGAAGCTTTCTTT.